Each of the 11 T cell receptor beta chains below was sequenced from the same sample in a study of CD8 T cells in ankylosing spondylitis (TCRdb year 2017). For these TCRs, the target antigens are not known. Receptors were amplified or captured by 5' RACE. Instrument on record: Illumina HiSeq 2500. TCRdb itself trimmed the public reads at Q25 with fastp, ran MiXCR and retained productive beta chains. Every entry covers one CDR3 protein and lists the most common genes and DNA from its rows. For this sample there are around 770,000 distinct CDR3 sequences; 10% to 15% appear just once. The top ten clones comprise under 0.6% of the sample. Results the study describes overall, beyond this receptor: A TCR beta motif of fewer than 10 highly homologous amino acid variants appeared characteristic of blood from ankylosing spondylitis patients.

The sample taken for sequencing was blood, either unsorted or a sorted T cell fraction (not recorded which). The receptors originated from a male donor with ankylosing spondylitis.

This clonotype was counted many times. V is TRBV23-1 and J is TRBJ2-4; D is undetermined. TRBV23-1 is known as an ORF, though its function is uncertain. Trimming took 4 bases from V and 0 from J, leaving 7 bases between them. The CDR3 is 14 residues long. CDR3: CASSPPVAKNIQYF. The CDR3, as DNA: TGCGCCAGCAGTCCCCCGGTAGCCAAAAACATTCAGTACTTC.

This chain connects TRBV5-1 to TRBJ2-2; D is uncertain. With 1 base removed from V and 0 bases from J, the gap between germline ends came to 10 bases. The CDR3 totals 16 residues. Germline V gene lookup returns CDR1 SGHRS and CDR2 YFSETQ. CDR3 coding DNA: TGCGCCAGCAGCTTGCAGGTACAGACGAACACCGGGGAGCTGTTTTTT. Protein sequence: CASSLQVQTNTGELFF.

This clonotype occurred a few times. The rearrangement links TRBV5-1 to TRBJ2-7; D gene unclear. The CDR3 spans 14 residues. Deletions cut 4 bases from V and 0 bases from J, with 11 bases between. In germline, CDR1 is SGHRS, CDR2 YFSETQ. This chain's CDR3 is CASSPAANSYEQYF. The CDR3 DNA follows: TGCGCCAGCAGCCCGGCTGCTAACTCCTACGAGCAGTACTTC.

V is TRBV5-1 and J is TRBJ2-7; D not certain. The ends were cut back, 3 bases at V and 5 bases at J, with 12 bases in the middle. This CDR3 has 13 residues. Germline loops: CDR1 SGHRS, CDR2 YFSETQ. CDR3 DNA sequence: TGCGCCAGCAGCTCCGGGCCTTGGGACGAGCAGTACTTC. This encodes CASSSGPWDEQYF.

The table lists this clonotype with a few counts. The chain couples TRBV30 to TRBJ2-7; perhaps TRBD1 as D (6 bases). Germline CDR1 reads GTSNPN; CDR2 reads SVGIG (reference sequence). The CDR3 has 14 residues. V dropped 6 bases and J dropped 2 bases, with 17 bases sitting between them. The CDR3 nucleotides are TGTGCCTGCCTAACCCTGGACAGTACCTACGAGCAGTACTTC. Translated, it gives CACLTLDSTYEQYF.

This clonotype was picked up a small number of times. The chain has TRBV5-1 and TRBJ2-1; D perhaps matches TRBD1 (6 bases). The CDR3 sequence is 12 residues long. Per the germline V gene, CDR1 is SGHRS and CDR2 is YFSETQ. V was pared by 7 bases and J by 7 bases, with 12 bases between. The chain's CDR3 is CASAEQGNEQFF. The CDR3 DNA reads TGCGCCAGCGCAGAACAGGGAAATGAGCAGTTCTTC.

The CDR3 DNA reads TGTGCCAGCAGCTGGACAGGGGGCTCTCTCTATGGCTACACCTTC. This sequence encodes CASSWTGGSLYGYTF. V and J are TRBV28 and TRBJ1-2; 11 nucleotides align to TRBD1. The length of the CDR3 is 15 residues. The V segment lost 6 bases and the J segment 4 bases; nucleotides outside the gene matches: 7. CDR1 and CDR2 (germline): MDHEN, SYDVKM.

This clonotype was seen only a few times. The rearrangement uses TRBV4-2 and TRBJ1-5; tentative D call: TRBD1 (6 bases). Germline V gene data show CDR1 as LGHNA and CDR2 as YNFKEQ. V was pared by 3 bases and J by 2 bases, with 11 bases between. CDR3 length: 15 residues. The CDR3 DNA follows: TGTGCCAGCAGCCACGACAGGAGTGGCAATCAGCCCCAGCATTTT. This gives the protein CASSHDRSGNQPQHF.

J is TRBJ2-1 and V is TRBV5-5; either TRBD1 or TRBD2 may fit D (5 bases each). V was cut by 5 bases and J by 7 bases, with 22 bases left in between. Germline CDR1 SGHKS, CDR2 YYEKEE (reference sequence). The CDR3 contains 16 residues. The CDR3 loop reads CASSPDAGTGWNEQFF. The CDR3 nucleotides read TGTGCCAGCAGTCCTGACGCCGGGACCGGTTGGAATGAGCAGTTCTTC.

This clonotype was seen more than once but under ten times. The gene calls are TRBV15 and TRBJ2-2; 7 bases are a match to TRBD1. J lost 4 bases, V lost 6 bases, and 5 bases had no gene match. The CDR3 covers 14 residues. Per germline, CDR1 LNHNV and CDR2 YYDKDF (reference sequence). The CDR3 loop reads CATRTGVTTGELFF. The CDR3 DNA follows: TGTGCCACCAGAACAGGGGTGACCACCGGGGAGCTGTTTTTT. The full variable domain, with the rest looked up from reference TRBV15 and TRBJ2-2, is DAMVIQNPRYQVTQFGKPVTLSCSQTLNHNVMYWYQQKSSQAPKLLFHYYDKDFNNEADTPDNFQSRRPNTSFCFLDIRSPGLGDTAMYLCATRTGVTTGELFFGEGSRLTVL.

In this sample, this clonotype turned up a few times. The chain combines TRBV5-4 with TRBJ2-7; maybe TRBD1 (6 bases). This CDR3 spans 13 amino acids. Germline V CDR1 and CDR2: SGHNT, YYREEE (reference sequence). V shed 4 bases and J shed 7 bases, with 15 bases lying between them. This CDR3 is CASSPGQRGEQYF. The CDR3 DNA follows: TGTGCCAGCAGCCCCGGACAGAGGGGTGAGCAGTACTTC.